Listed here are 20 T cell receptor beta chains from one sample, sequenced in a study of T-cell reconstitution after alpha-beta-depleted transplantation in children. TCRbeta library preparation incorporated unique molecular identifiers. From the PCR reads, TCRdb called clonotypes with MiXCR, one entry per CDR3 protein. This table holds roughly 150,000 distinct CDR3 sequences, around 10% found once. The specimen comprised PBMCs, sampled before TCRalphabeta/CD19-depleted stem cell transplant. The receptors originated from a boy between 2 and 10 years old with acute myeloid leukemia, due to receive a stem cell transplant.

This clonotype was seen a handful of times. The V gene is TRBV2, the J gene TRBJ1-2; possible D gene TRBD1, 5 bases. Trimming took 6 bases from V and 0 from J, leaving 17 bases between them. Germline V CDR1 and CDR2: SNHLY, FYNNEI. The CDR3 consists of 16 residues. This CDR3 reads CASSLTIGGTNYGYTF. DNA of the CDR3: TGTGCCAGCAGCCTCACCATTGGGGGTACTAACTATGGCTACACCTTC.

This clonotype has ten or more counts. The chain has TRBV20-1 and TRBJ2-5; the match to TRBD1 covers 12 bases. The CDR3 is 14 residues long. The trim removed 3 bases at V and 5 bases at J, leaving 4 bases unmatched. Germline CDR1 and CDR2: DFQATT and SNEGSKA (reference sequence). The CDR3 reads CSARRDRGRETQYF. The CDR3 DNA is TGCAGTGCTAGGAGGGACAGGGGGCGGGAGACCCAGTACTTC.

This clonotype showed up many times. This chain joins TRBV4-1 and TRBJ1-3; D perhaps matches TRBD1 (6 bases). Per germline, CDR1 MGHRA and CDR2 YSYEKL. This CDR3 is 18 amino acids long. Trimming stripped 0 bases from V and 6 bases from J, with 21 bases between. CDR3 loop: CASSQEPRDIWDENTIYF. The CDR3 DNA follows: TGCGCCAGCAGCCAAGAACCTCGGGACATCTGGGACGAAAACACCATATATTTT.

The sample holds one count of this clonotype. The V gene is TRBV9, the J gene TRBJ1-1, with D perhaps TRBD1 (6 bases). Germline CDR1 is SGDLS and CDR2 is YYNGEE. The V gene lost 4 bases and the J gene lost 12 bases, with 22 bases spanning the gap. This CDR3 is 14 amino acids long. The CDR3 loop reads CASSLTGGLTETFF. The DNA of the CDR3 is TGTGCCAGCAGCTTGACTGGGGGCTTGACGGAAACTTTCTTT. The full variable domain, in which reference TRBV9 and TRBJ1-1 provide the parts outside the CDR3, is DSGVTQTPKHLITATGQRVTLRCSPRSGDLSVYWYQQSLDQGLQFLIQYYNGEERAKGNILERFSAQQFPDLHSELNLSSLELGDSALYFCASSLTGGLTETFFGQGTRLTVV.

This clonotype was observed many times. The chain employs TRBV6-1 and TRBJ1-2, with a possible D match to TRBD1 (6 bases). The CDR3 covers 16 residues. V shed 8 bases and J shed 7 bases, with 26 bases lying between them. Germline lookup yields CDR1 MNHNS and CDR2 SASEGT. The CDR3 loop reads CASPKNRDTLLGGYTF. Written as DNA, the CDR3 is TGTGCCAGCCCTAAGAACCGGGACACCCTCTTGGGTGGCTACACCTTC.

This clonotype has ten or more counts. V is TRBV13 and J is TRBJ2-3; TRBD1 agrees at 8 bases. Germline values: CDR1 PRHDT, CDR2 FYEKMQ (reference sequence). V was clipped by 5 bases and J by 2 bases; unmatched bases: 6. The CDR3 runs 15 residues. The CDR3 coding sequence is TGTGCCAGCAGCCCCAGGACAGGGAACACAGATACGCAGTATTTT. Translating gives CASSPRTGNTDTQYF.

Ten or more counts support this clonotype. The V gene is TRBV5-1, the J gene TRBJ2-3; 9 positions agree with TRBD2. Germline lookup yields CDR1 SGHRS and CDR2 YFSETQ. CDR3 length equals 16 residues. Trimming at V came to 4 bases and at J to 3 bases, leaving 9 bases not matched to a gene. The CDR3 protein is CASSRSAGGLTDTQYF. The CDR3 coding sequence is TGCGCCAGCAGCCGTTCGGCGGGAGGGCTTACAGATACGCAGTATTTT.

This clonotype was counted at least ten times. This chain uses TRBV7-2 with TRBJ2-2; D might be TRBD2 (6 bases). V lost 1 base to trimming and J lost 3 bases, with 6 bases between them. CDR3 length equals 14 residues. Per germline, CDR1 SGHTA and CDR2 FQGNSA. The CDR3 sequence: CASSLGRDTGELFF. CDR3 bases: TGTGCCAGCAGCTTAGGGAGGGACACCGGGGAGCTGTTTTTT.

There are many counts of this clonotype. The V gene is TRBV6-1, the J gene TRBJ2-7; the D gene is possibly TRBD1 (6 bases). The CDR3 has 14 residues. V lost 6 bases to trimming and J lost 3 bases, with 15 bases between them. CDR1 is MNHNS, CDR2 SASEGT, per germline. CDR3 sequence reads: CASRQGPRYYEQYV. The CDR3 bases are TGTGCCAGCAGACAGGGTCCGAGGTACTACGAGCAGTACGTC.

This clonotype was seen repeatedly, ten times or more. The rearrangement joins TRBV20-1 to TRBJ2-1; D is tentatively TRBD1 or TRBD2 (5 bases each). From germline, CDR1 is DFQATT and CDR2 SNEGSKA (reference sequence). The CDR3 extends over 16 amino acids. V dropped 0 bases and J dropped 6 bases, with 18 bases sitting between them. In nucleotides, the CDR3 is TGCAGTGCTAGAGACCTCTTCGGGGCCGGTCGCAATGAGCAGTTCTTC. Protein product: CSARDLFGAGRNEQFF.

This clonotype has ten or more counts. The chain recombines TRBV5-1 with TRBJ2-3, with no clear D. The V and J ends lost 2 bases and 4 bases respectively, with 5 bases between them. This CDR3 spans 12 amino acids. Germline lookup yields CDR1 SGHRS and CDR2 YFSETQ. The CDR3 coding sequence is TGCGCCAGCAGCTTTGGAGCAGATACGCAGTATTTT. This gives the protein CASSFGADTQYF.

The table lists this clonotype with many counts. The chain recombines TRBV5-1 with TRBJ1-2, with D perhaps matching TRBD1 (5 bases). Germline CDR1 reads SGHRS; CDR2 reads YFSETQ. With 3 bases removed from V and 1 base from J, the gap between germline ends came to 19 bases. This CDR3 has 17 amino acids. The CDR3 is CASSSHQTGTVNYGYTF. The CDR3 DNA reads TGCGCCAGCAGCTCGCACCAAACCGGGACGGTTAACTATGGCTACACCTTC.

There are many counts of this clonotype. The chain joins TRBV6-6 to TRBJ1-1; unclear D gene. Germline V gene data show CDR1 as MNHNY and CDR2 as SVGAGI (reference sequence). The CDR3 consists of 12 residues. Trimming shortened V by 5 bases and J by 2 bases, and 6 bases separated the two germline ends. The CDR3 nucleotides are TGTGCCAGCAGTCCAGCCAACACTGAAGCTTTCTTT. Protein product: CASSPANTEAFF.

In the case of this clonotype: An end of the junction differs from the germline gene, which may be a read error. V is TRBV11-2 and J is TRBJ2-5, with 11 nucleotides matching TRBD2. Germline CDR1 and CDR2: SGHAT and FQNNGV. This CDR3 has 17 residues. CDR3 region: CASSLEATSGVQETQSF. The CDR3 DNA sequence: TGTGCCAGCAGCTTAGAGGCGACTAGCGGGGTCCAGGAGACCCAGTCCTTC.

This clonotype was seen many times. The chain carries TRBV18 and TRBJ1-1; the D gene is possibly TRBD1 (6 bases). Germline loops: CDR1 KGHSH, CDR2 LQKENI. The V end was cut by 3 bases, the J end by 7 bases, with 18 bases between. This CDR3 has 15 amino acids. CDR3 loop: CASSPPSDRSNEAFF. For the CDR3, the DNA is TGTGCCAGCTCACCCCCGAGTGACAGGTCAAATGAAGCTTTCTTT.

This clonotype was seen repeatedly, ten times or more. The rearrangement joins TRBV7-2 to TRBJ1-2; D gene unclear. CDR1 is SGHTA, CDR2 FQGNSA, per germline. CDR3 length equals 14 residues. V lost 0 bases and J lost 6, with 11 bases in between. In DNA, the CDR3 is TGTGCCAGCAGCTTAGCGTCAAGGGAGGATGGCTACACCTTC. This encodes CASSLASREDGYTF.

In this sample, this clonotype turned up many times. The V gene is TRBV20-1, the J gene TRBJ2-5; D not resolved. This CDR3 region has 12 residues. Deletions cut 2 bases from V and 3 bases from J, with 7 bases between. Germline CDR1 reads DFQATT; CDR2 reads SNEGSKA (reference sequence). CDR3 nucleotides: TGCAGTGCTAGATCAGAGGAAGAGACCCAGTACTTC. Amino acid sequence: CSARSEEETQYF.

This clonotype was seen at least ten times. This sequence joins TRBV12-3 or TRBV12-4 and TRBJ1-3; D is ambiguous. The V and J ends lost 6 bases and 0 bases respectively, with 9 bases between them. CDR3 length: 14 residues. CDR3 sequence (DNA): TGTGCCAGCAGCCGAGTATTCTCTGGAAACACCATATATTTT. Translation: CASSRVFSGNTIYF.

This clonotype was detected ten times or more. The V call is TRBV6-5, the J call TRBJ1-1; no firm D call. CDR1 is MNHEY and CDR2 is SVGAGI in the germline V gene. This CDR3 comprises 13 residues. Trimming pared 2 bases from V and 3 bases from J, leaving 7 bases between. In DNA form, the CDR3 reads TGTGCCAGCAGTTACGACACCTACACTGAAGCTTTCTTT. Translation gives CASSYDTYTEAFF.

This clonotype was counted at least ten times. The DNA of the CDR3 is TGCGCCAGCAGCCCCTATGTGCCTAGCGGGGGCATTAATGAGCAGTTCTTC. Its translation: CASSPYVPSGGINEQFF. The J gene is TRBJ2-1, the V gene TRBV5-1; TRBD2 agrees at 10 bases. The CDR3 has 17 amino acids. J was trimmed by 7 bases and V by 4 bases; bases with no gene match: 14. The germline CDR1 and CDR2 sequences are SGHRS and YFSETQ.